The 10 T cell receptor beta chains below all came from one sample that was sequenced in a study of cytomegalovirus exposure and HLA in healthy donors. PCR involved 60 Vbeta and 13 Jbeta primers. TCRdb keeps only in-frame clones here, not all; method: immunoSEQ multiplex PCR. The sample includes around 150,000 clones, 65% to 80% of them seen just once. Sequencing was performed on PBMCs. The receptors here all came from a man younger than 35 in good health and CMV-seropositive.

The rearrangement links TRBV2 to TRBJ2-1; 10 nucleotides line up with TRBD1. Germline values: CDR1 SNHLY, CDR2 FYNNEI. CDR3 length: 16 residues. V trimming: 0 bases; J trimming: 8 bases; junction bases outside the gene matches: 7. The CDR3 nucleotides read TGTGCCAGCAGTGAAGCGGGACAGGGGCGGTGGTATGAGCAGTTCTTC. This translates into CASSEAGQGRWYEQFF. Combining the CDR3 with reference TRBV2 and TRBJ2-1 gives the whole variable domain EPEVTQTPSHQVTQMGQEVILRCVPISNHLYFYWYRQILGQKVEFLVSFYNNEISEKSEIFDDQFSVERPDGSNFTLKIRSTKLEDSAMYFCASSEAGQGRWYEQFFGPGTRLTVL.

V usage is TRBV7-9 and J usage is TRBJ2-3; 7 bases are shared with TRBD1. With V trimmed by 5 bases and J by 0 bases, 8 bases remained unmatched. The CDR3 is made up of 16 amino acids. Germline-derived CDR1 and CDR2 are SEHNR and FQNEAQ (reference sequence). The CDR3 region is CASSPGTATSTDTQYF. CDR3 DNA sequence: TGTGCCAGCAGCCCCGGGACAGCCACTAGCACAGATACGCAGTATTTT.

The chain uses TRBV9 and TRBJ1-4; no definite D call. The V end was cut by 0 bases, the J end by 7 bases, with 13 bases between. CDR1 and CDR2 from the germline V gene are SGDLS and YYNGEE. The CDR3 covers 15 residues. CDR3 bases: TGTGCCAGCAGCGTAGATTGGAGGTGGGGTGAAAAACTGTTTTTT. Translating it yields CASSVDWRWGEKLFF.

The gene calls are TRBV4-1 and TRBJ1-1, with TRBD1 matching 11 bases. The V gene end was trimmed by 4 bases and the J gene end by 4 bases; junction bases not matched to a gene: 5. The CDR3 is 15 residues long. The V gene's germline CDR1 is MGHRA and CDR2 YSYEKL. CDR3 nucleotide sequence: TGCGCCAGCAGCCGACCGGGACAGGGGGGCACTGAAGCTTTCTTT. Its translation is CASSRPGQGGTEAFF.

J is TRBJ1-2 and V is TRBV19; 8 nucleotides line up with TRBD1. This CDR3 comprises 14 residues. The junction had 7 bases not matched to a gene; V was cut back by 7 bases and J by 3 bases. Germline V CDR1 and CDR2: LNHDA, SQIVND (reference sequence). CDR3 in DNA: TGTGCCAGTATTAGCCAGGGGGCGGACTATGGCTACACCTTC. Protein product: CASISQGADYGYTF.

This clone has a handful of counts. This chain connects TRBV6-1 to TRBJ1-2; maybe TRBD1 (6 bases). The V end was cut by 5 bases, the J end by 8 bases, with 18 bases between. Germline values: CDR1 MNHNS, CDR2 SASEGT. CDR3 length: 14 residues. The CDR3 here is CASSLRDTVRGYTF. CDR3 DNA: TGTGCCAGCAGTCTCCGGGACACGGTGCGGGGCTACACCTTC.

This clone was seen a few times. V usage is TRBV30 and J usage is TRBJ1-5, with D tentatively TRBD1 (5 bases). Trimming removed 3 bases from V and 6 bases from J, with 12 bases in between. CDR1 is GTSNPN, CDR2 SVGIG, per germline (reference sequence). The CDR3 is 13 amino acids. CDR3 region: CAWRQGPGQPQHF. CDR3 nucleotides: TGTGCCTGGAGGCAGGGTCCCGGTCAGCCCCAGCATTTT.

This clone was seen a single time. The chain joins TRBV11-2 to TRBJ2-7; TRBD2 agrees at 8 bases. With 5 bases clipped from V and 6 bases from J, the junction kept 12 bases outside the gene matches. Germline lookup yields CDR1 SGHAT and CDR2 FQNNGV. The CDR3 has 15 amino acids. The CDR3 DNA reads TGTGCCAGCAGCCCAAGCGGACTAGCCGGGTTCGAGCAGTACGTC. Translated: CASSPSGLAGFEQYV.

The chain joins TRBV19 to TRBJ1-5; perhaps TRBD1 as D (5 bases). Per germline, CDR1 LNHDA and CDR2 SQIVND (reference sequence). V was trimmed by 2 bases and J by 1 base, leaving 12 bases between them. CDR3 length: 16 residues. For the CDR3, the DNA is TGTGCCAGTAGTATATACCCCCAGGGAAGCAATCAGCCCCAGCATTTT. Amino acids: CASSIYPQGSNQPQHF. Filled out from reference TRBV19 and TRBJ1-5, the complete variable domain reads DGGITQSPKYLFRKEGQNVTLSCEQNLNHDAMYWYRQDPGQGLRLIYYSQIVNDFQKGDIAEGYSVSREKKESFPLTVTSAQKNPTAFYLCASSIYPQGSNQPQHFGDGTRLSIL.

The chain joins TRBV11-2 to TRBJ1-4; D unclear. Germline V gives CDR1 SGHAT, CDR2 FQNNGV. The CDR3 extends over 14 amino acids. Trimming took 4 bases from V and 8 from J, leaving 14 bases between them. Here the CDR3 DNA reads TGTGCCAGCAGCTCGGAGGAGAGAAGGGAAAAACTGTTTTTT. It yields the protein CASSSEERREKLFF.